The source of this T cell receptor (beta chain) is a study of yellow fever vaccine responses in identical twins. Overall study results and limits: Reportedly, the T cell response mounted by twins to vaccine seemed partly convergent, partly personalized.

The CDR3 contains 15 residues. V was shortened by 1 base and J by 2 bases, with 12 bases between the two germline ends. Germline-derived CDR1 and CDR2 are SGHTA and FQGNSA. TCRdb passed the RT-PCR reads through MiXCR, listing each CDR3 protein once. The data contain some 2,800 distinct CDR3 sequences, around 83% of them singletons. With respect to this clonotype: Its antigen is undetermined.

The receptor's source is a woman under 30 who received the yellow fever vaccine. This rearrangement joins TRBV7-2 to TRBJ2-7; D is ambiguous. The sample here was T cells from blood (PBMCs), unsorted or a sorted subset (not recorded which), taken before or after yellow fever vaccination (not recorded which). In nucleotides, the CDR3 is TGTGCCAGCAGCTTAGTTTTTGGGTGGACCTACGAGCAGTACTTC. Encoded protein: CASSLVFGWTYEQYF.